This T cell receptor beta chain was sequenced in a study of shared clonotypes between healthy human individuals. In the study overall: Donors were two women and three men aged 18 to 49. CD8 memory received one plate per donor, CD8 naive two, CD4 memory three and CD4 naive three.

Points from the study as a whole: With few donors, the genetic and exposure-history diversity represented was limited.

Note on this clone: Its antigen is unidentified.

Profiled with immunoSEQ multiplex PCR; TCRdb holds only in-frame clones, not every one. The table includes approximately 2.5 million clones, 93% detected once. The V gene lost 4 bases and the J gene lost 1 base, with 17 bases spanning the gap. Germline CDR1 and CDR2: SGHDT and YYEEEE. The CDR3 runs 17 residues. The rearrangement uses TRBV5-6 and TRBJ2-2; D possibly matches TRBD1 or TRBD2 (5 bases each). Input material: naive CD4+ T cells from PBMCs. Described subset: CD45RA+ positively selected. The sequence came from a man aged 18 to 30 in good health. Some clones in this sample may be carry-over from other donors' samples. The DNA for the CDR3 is TGTGCCAGCAGCCGCCGGTGGGGGTTCCGGAACACCGGGGAGCTGTTTTTT. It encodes CASSRRWGFRNTGELFF.